The 14 T cell receptor beta chains below come from one sample, sequenced in a study of T-cell reconstitution after alpha-beta-depleted transplantation in children. During its preparation, the TCRbeta library received unique molecular identifiers. TCRdb fed the PCR reads into MiXCR, producing one record per CDR3 protein. The sample gives around 200,000 distinct CDR3 sequences, approximately 8.4% of which show up once; about 40% is in the top ten. The sequencing here drew on PBMCs, mostly from graft donor cells, taken 360 days after TCRalphabeta/CD19-depleted stem cell transplant. The receptors derive from a male patient aged 2-9 years who had a stem cell transplant for acute myeloid leukemia, so the T cells may come from the graft donor.

This clonotype has a count of ten or more. The genes are TRBV7-9 and TRBJ2-2; a possible D gene is TRBD2 (5 bases). From germline, CDR1 is SEHNR and CDR2 FQNEAQ (reference sequence). This CDR3 is built from 13 residues. V was cut by 6 bases and J by 6 bases, with 11 bases left in between. For the CDR3, the DNA is TGTGCCAGCAGAGGAGGTCCCGCCGGGGAGCTGTTTTTT. Translating it yields CASRGGPAGELFF.

The chain carries TRBV20-1 and TRBJ2-7, with 7 bases that match TRBD2. V gave up 0 bases and J gave up 3 bases; unmatched junction bases: 8. This CDR3 spans 15 amino acids. Germline CDR1 is DFQATT and CDR2 is SNEGSKA (reference sequence). For the CDR3, the DNA is TGCAGTGCTAGAGATGGGCTAGCGGCTTACTACGAGCAGTACTTC. As protein: CSARDGLAAYYEQYF.

By share of the sample, this clonotype is medium-sized (0.01 to 0.1%). The rearrangement joins TRBV7-2 to TRBJ2-1; 8 nucleotides match TRBD1. The ends lost 10 bases at V and 1 base at J; junction bases unmatched: 3. Germline V lookup: CDR1 SGHTA, CDR2 FQGNSA. The CDR3 is 13 amino acids. The CDR3 loop reads CATGTGSYNEQFF. CDR3 coding DNA: TGTGCCACAGGGACAGGATCCTACAATGAGCAGTTCTTC.

This clonotype turned up a few times. This sequence joins TRBV12-5 and TRBJ2-1; TRBD2 aligns across 11 bases. The CDR3 consists of 16 residues. V dropped 2 bases and J dropped 9; count of bases not matched to a gene: 9. Germline CDR1 is LGHNT and CDR2 is FRNRAP. As DNA, the CDR3 is TGTGCTAGTGGTTTGAGTAGCGGGAGGGGTGAGGGTGAGCAGTTCTTC. The encoded protein is CASGLSSGRGEGEQFF. Filled out from reference TRBV12-5 and TRBJ2-1, the complete variable domain reads DARVTQTPRHKVTEMGQEVTMRCQPILGHNTVFWYRQTMMQGLELLAYFRNRAPLDDSGMPKDRFSAEMPDATLATLKIQPSEPRDSAVYFCASGLSSGRGEGEQFFGPGTRLTVL.

This clonotype has a handful of counts. The rearrangement uses TRBV2 and TRBJ2-7; D not certain. Trimming removed 8 bases at V and 5 bases at J, with 4 bases between. CDR1 and CDR2 (germline): SNHLY, FYNNEI. The CDR3 loop spans 9 amino acids. CDR3 region: CASLNEQYV. CDR3 nucleotide sequence: TGTGCCAGCCTCAACGAGCAGTACGTC.

This clonotype was counted many times. V and J are TRBV20-1 and TRBJ2-5, with TRBD1 matching 12 bases. Germline lookup yields CDR1 DFQATT and CDR2 SNEGSKA (reference sequence). V shed 6 bases and J 3 bases; nucleotides not matched to a gene: 11. This CDR3 comprises 16 residues. CDR3 sequence (DNA): TGCAGTGCGGGACAGGGGGCAATTTCGGGCAAAGAGACCCAGTACTTC. Translating gives CSAGQGAISGKETQYF.

This clonotype was seen more than once but under ten times. This chain uses TRBV7-8 with TRBJ1-2; D remains ambiguous. Trimming stripped 2 bases from V and 7 bases from J, with 17 bases between. This CDR3 has 15 residues. CDR1 and CDR2 (germline): SGHVS, FQNEAQ. The CDR3 DNA reads TGTGCCAGCAGCTTAAATGTGGGCGTTGGACTTGGCTACACCTTC. Residues: CASSLNVGVGLGYTF.

This clonotype has only a few counts. V usage is TRBV4-3 and J usage is TRBJ2-7, with D uncertain. This CDR3 is built from 16 residues. Germline CDR1 reads LGHNA; CDR2 reads YSLEER. Trimming removed 2 bases at V and 0 bases at J, with 14 bases between. The CDR3 region is CASSQSMPSVSYEQYF. For the CDR3, the DNA is TGCGCCAGCAGCCAATCTATGCCATCCGTCTCCTACGAGCAGTACTTC.

This clonotype was seen repeatedly, ten times or more. The chain employs TRBV9 and TRBJ1-2; D gene uncertain. The CDR3 runs 15 residues. Germline CDR1 and CDR2: SGDLS and YYNGEE. V lost 2 bases to trimming and J lost 5 bases, with 16 bases between them. The CDR3 region is CASSVGADLGYGYTF. DNA for the CDR3: TGTGCCAGCAGCGTTGGAGCAGACCTAGGGTATGGCTACACCTTC.

This chain connects TRBV4-2 to TRBJ2-1; D is tentatively TRBD1 or TRBD2 (5 bases each). V gave up 3 bases and J gave up 4 bases, with 10 bases separating them. The germline gives CDR1 LGHNA, CDR2 YNFKEQ. There are 14 residues in the CDR3. The chain's CDR3 is CASSQGDLYNEQFF. The DNA of the CDR3 is TGTGCCAGCAGCCAGGGGGACCTTTACAATGAGCAGTTCTTC.

This clonotype was counted many times. V and J are TRBV12-3 or TRBV12-4 and TRBJ1-5, with a weak D call TRBD1 (6 bases). The CDR3 covers 14 residues. Trimming left V 2 bases short and J 4 bases short, with 9 bases between. The CDR3 reads CASSLYQGNQPQHF. The CDR3 nucleotides read TGTGCCAGCAGTTTATATCAGGGGAATCAGCCCCAGCATTTT.

This sequence joins TRBV4-3 and TRBJ1-3; D gene unclear. The CDR3 covers 15 residues. Germline values: CDR1 LGHNA, CDR2 YSLEER. Trimming cost V 1 base and J 0 bases, with 7 bases left between them. In DNA form, the CDR3 reads TGCGCCAGCAGCCAAGCCCGGGGCTCTGGAAACACCATATATTTT. Translating it yields CASSQARGSGNTIYF.

This clonotype was detected ten times or more. The chain carries TRBV20-1 and TRBJ2-5; 9 nucleotides agree with TRBD2. Germline lookup yields CDR1 DFQATT and CDR2 SNEGSKA (reference sequence). Unmatched junction bases numbered 5, after V lost 3 bases and J lost 0 bases. This CDR3 region has 15 residues. The CDR3 sequence is CSASFSGRNQETQYF. As DNA, the CDR3 is TGCAGTGCTAGCTTTAGCGGGAGAAACCAAGAGACCCAGTACTTC.

The chain employs TRBV10-3 and TRBJ2-3; D is unclear. Per germline, CDR1 ENHRY and CDR2 SYGVKD. The CDR3 runs to 12 residues. V shed 3 bases and J shed 9 bases, with 10 bases lying between them. The CDR3 DNA reads TGTGCCATCAGTGAAAAAAGCGAAACGCAGTATTTT. Translating it yields CAISEKSETQYF.